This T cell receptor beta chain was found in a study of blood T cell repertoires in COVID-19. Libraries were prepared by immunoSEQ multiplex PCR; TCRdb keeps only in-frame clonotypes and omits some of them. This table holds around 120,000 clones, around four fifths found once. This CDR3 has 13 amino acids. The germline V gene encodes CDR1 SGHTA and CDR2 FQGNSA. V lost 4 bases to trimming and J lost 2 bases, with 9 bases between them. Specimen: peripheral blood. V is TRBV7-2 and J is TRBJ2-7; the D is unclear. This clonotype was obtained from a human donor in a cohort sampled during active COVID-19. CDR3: CASSSHRAYEQYF. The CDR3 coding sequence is TGTGCCAGCAGCTCACACAGAGCCTACGAGCAGTACTTC.